The 26 T cell receptor beta chains in this list originate from one sample, sequenced in a study of identical twins. MiXCR, run by TCRdb on the 5' RACE reads, gives a single entry per CDR3 protein. This table holds roughly 1,500,000 distinct CDR3 sequences, 25% to 35% found once. Material for sequencing was cord blood. The receptors were gathered from a newborn girl in good health.

This chain connects TRBV5-1 to TRBJ1-1; the D gene is possibly TRBD1 (5 bases). Germline V gives CDR1 SGHRS, CDR2 YFSETQ. The CDR3 length is 15 residues. Trimming shortened V by 0 bases and J by 3 bases, and 12 bases separated the two germline ends. The DNA for the CDR3 is TGCGCCAGCAGCTTGGATTCAGGGAGGGACACTGAAGCTTTCTTT. Translated, it gives CASSLDSGRDTEAFF.

The chain links TRBV4-2 to TRBJ1-6, with unresolved D. V shed 8 bases and J shed 0 bases, with 14 bases lying between them. CDR3 length: 16 residues. Germline V gene lookup returns CDR1 LGHNA and CDR2 YNFKEQ. Here the CDR3 reads CASRGRESSYNSPLHF. The CDR3 nucleotides read TGTGCCAGCCGCGGACGGGAGAGCTCCTATAATTCACCCCTCCACTTT.

This chain joins TRBV3-1 and TRBJ2-3; 7 bases are shared with TRBD2. The CDR3 is made up of 15 amino acids. The V segment lost 5 bases and the J segment 1 base; nucleotides outside the gene matches: 6. Germline CDR1 LGHDT, CDR2 YNNKEL (reference sequence). CDR3 nucleotide sequence: TGTGCCAGCAGCATCCGGGACTATGGCACAGATACGCAGTATTTT. Protein product: CASSIRDYGTDTQYF.

This clonotype was found many times. The CDR3 nucleotides read TGCAGCGTTGAAACGCAGGCCTCCTCCTACGAGCAGTACTTC. Translating it yields CSVETQASSYEQYF. V is TRBV29-1 and J is TRBJ2-7; D is unclear. Trimming shortened V by 2 bases and J by 0 bases, and 11 bases separated the two germline ends. The CDR3 has 14 residues. Germline V gene sequence: CDR1 SQVTM, CDR2 ANQGSEA.

This clonotype was counted between two and nine times. The rearrangement uses TRBV7-2 and TRBJ2-1, with D possibly being TRBD1 (6 bases). This CDR3 comprises 16 residues. Looked up from germline, CDR1 is SGHTA and CDR2 is FQGNSA. The germline V and J ends were trimmed by 5 bases and 1 base, with 15 bases remaining between them. Here the CDR3 reads CASSATGLASYNEQFF. The CDR3 DNA follows: TGTGCCAGCAGCGCGACAGGTCTTGCTTCCTACAATGAGCAGTTCTTC. The whole variable domain, remainder taken from reference TRBV7-2 and TRBJ2-1, is GAGVSQSPSNKVTEKGKDVELRCDPISGHTALYWYRQSLGQGLEFLIYFQGNSAPDKSGLPSDRFSAERTGGSVSTLTIQRTQQEDSAVYLCASSATGLASYNEQFFGPGTRLTVL.

The chain has TRBV20-1 and TRBJ2-7; D is ambiguous. Looked up from germline, CDR1 is DFQATT and CDR2 is SNEGSKA (reference sequence). CDR3 length equals 14 residues. V was cut by 3 bases and J by 3 bases, with 15 bases left in between. In DNA, the CDR3 is TGCAGTGCTAGCACCGGACGGTACATCTACGAGCAGTACTTC. It codes for CSASTGRYIYEQYF.

J is TRBJ2-4 and V is TRBV2, with 12 bases fitting TRBD2. The J call could be wrong; TRBJ2-5 is a better fit for the DNA end. Looked up from germline, CDR1 is SNHLY and CDR2 is FYNNEI. The CDR3 runs 14 residues. The CDR3 reads CASREGLAGETQYF. CDR3 coding DNA: TGTGCCAGCAGAGAGGGACTAGCGGGAGAGACCCAGTACTTC.

This clonotype came up a few times. J is TRBJ2-5 and V is TRBV18; D unresolved. Germline loops: CDR1 KGHSH, CDR2 LQKENI. CDR3 size: 13 residues. Trimming pared 1 base from V and 2 bases from J, leaving 5 bases between. The CDR3 sequence is CASSPRIQETQYF. The CDR3, as DNA: TGTGCCAGCTCACCACGGATTCAAGAGACCCAGTACTTC.

V is TRBV20-1 and J is TRBJ1-5, with 8 bases identical to TRBD1. Germline V gene sequence: CDR1 DFQATT, CDR2 SNEGSKA (reference sequence). With 5 bases clipped from V and 0 bases from J, the junction kept 3 bases outside the gene matches. The CDR3 is made up of 14 amino acids. The CDR3, as DNA: TGCAGTGCTGGGGACAGGTATAGCAATCAGCCCCAGCATTTT. Its protein is CSAGDRYSNQPQHF.

V and J are TRBV7-8 and TRBJ2-3; the D gene is possibly TRBD2 (6 bases). Trimming cost V 4 bases and J 0 bases, with 14 bases left between them. Germline CDR1 is SGHVS and CDR2 is FQNEAQ. CDR3 length equals 16 residues. The CDR3 bases are TGTGCCAGCAGCTGGGGGGTTCCTCCTAGCACAGATACGCAGTATTTT. Translating gives CASSWGVPPSTDTQYF. The variable domain in full, with the rest retrieved from reference TRBV7-8 and TRBJ2-3, is GAGVSQSPRYKVAKRGQDVALRCDPISGHVSLFWYQQALGQGPEFLTYFQNEAQLDKSGLPSDRFFAERPEGSVSTLKIQRTQQEDSAVYLCASSWGVPPSTDTQYFGPGTRLTVL.

This clonotype was seen more than once but under ten times. This sequence joins TRBV5-1 and TRBJ2-3; D unclear. Germline assignment: CDR1 SGHRS and CDR2 YFSETQ. There are 15 residues in the CDR3. V dropped 4 bases and J dropped 1 base, with 13 bases sitting between them. In DNA, the CDR3 is TGCGCCAGCAGCCCCGAAAACAGACGCACAGATACGCAGTATTTT. This translates into CASSPENRRTDTQYF.

In its sample, this clonotype was seen many times. The chain joins TRBV24-1 to TRBJ2-3; D gene uncertain. CDR1 is KGHDR and CDR2 is SFDVKD in the germline V gene. Trimming left V 7 bases short and J 1 base short, with 17 bases between. CDR3 size: 16 residues. CDR3 DNA: TGTGCCACCAGATCGGGTAGAGGCCGGGGCACAGATACGCAGTATTTT. It yields the protein CATRSGRGRGTDTQYF.

A word on this clonotype: A much more abundant neighbour one base away suggests this may be a read error. The V call is TRBV4-2, the J call TRBJ2-7; the D gene is possibly TRBD2 (6 bases). The germline CDR1 and CDR2 sequences are LGHNA and YNFKEQ. CDR3 length equals 16 residues. CDR3 coding DNA: TGTGCCAGCAGCCAAGGACATAGACTAGTCTCCCACGAGCAGTACTTC. Amino acids: CASSQGHRLVSHEQYF.

The chain uses TRBV30 and TRBJ1-2; TRBD1 matches 11 bases. The germline CDR1 and CDR2 sequences are GTSNPN and SVGIG (reference sequence). The CDR3 consists of 13 residues. V was pared by 6 bases and J by 4 bases, with 4 bases of the junction left unmatched. The CDR3 sequence is CACAGQGVYGYTF. DNA of the CDR3: TGTGCCTGCGCGGGACAGGGGGTCTATGGCTACACCTTC.

This clonotype occurred a few times. This sequence joins TRBV12-3 or TRBV12-4 and TRBJ2-3; 9 bases map to TRBD2. Trimming removed 6 bases from V and 4 bases from J; junction bases left unmatched: 8. The CDR3 has 15 residues. The CDR3 coding sequence is TGTGCCAGCAGGCCGGGACTAGCAGCCCCAGATACGCAGTATTTT. It is translated as CASRPGLAAPDTQYF.

The chain's CDR3 is CASRRDGGNSLHF. The CDR3 DNA reads as TGTGCCAGCAGACGGGACGGAGGGAATTCACTCCACTTT. This chain joins TRBV6-2 or TRBV6-3 and TRBJ1-6; a possible D gene is TRBD1 (5 bases). Germline lookup yields CDR1 MNHEY and CDR2 SVGEGT. V was cut by 6 bases and J by 16 bases, with 19 bases left in between. This CDR3 has 13 residues.

Only a few counts were recorded for this clonotype. V and J are TRBV7-2 and TRBJ2-5; 11 positions match TRBD1. V trimming: 5 bases; J trimming: 7 bases; junction bases outside the gene matches: 12. The CDR3 contains 16 residues. Per germline, CDR1 SGHTA and CDR2 FQGNSA. CDR3 nucleotide sequence: TGTGCCAGCAGCCCCTACCTTCCCGGGACAGGGGGGACCCAGTACTTC. Translation gives CASSPYLPGTGGTQYF.

This chain connects TRBV20-1 to TRBJ2-3; 7 nucleotides align to TRBD1. V lost 3 bases, J lost 5 bases, and 11 bases stayed unmatched. Germline CDR1 and CDR2: DFQATT and SNEGSKA (reference sequence). The CDR3 is 15 residues long. DNA of the CDR3: TGCAGTGCTAGCGCCGAACAGGGGAAGGGAGATACGCAGTATTTT. It encodes CSASAEQGKGDTQYF.

A few counts support this clonotype. The rearrangement joins TRBV6-1 to TRBJ1-6, with unresolved D. CDR3 length: 13 amino acids. CDR1 MNHNS and CDR2 SASEGT come from the germline V gene. The V gene lost 3 bases and the J gene lost 6 bases, with 6 bases spanning the gap. In DNA form, the CDR3 reads TGTGCCAGCAGTGAGCAGGCTAATTCACCCCTCCACTTT. Its translation is CASSEQANSPLHF.

The V and J genes are TRBV7-9 and TRBJ2-3; D uncertain. Germline V CDR1 and CDR2: SEHNR, FQNEAQ (reference sequence). The CDR3 loop spans 17 amino acids. Trimming cost V 5 bases and J 2 bases, with 20 bases left between them. CDR3 nucleotide sequence: TGTGCCAGCAGCCGAACCGAGACCAGGCCTTACACAGATACGCAGTATTTT. Translating gives CASSRTETRPYTDTQYF.

This clonotype was observed a few times. The chain couples TRBV12-3 or TRBV12-4 to TRBJ1-5; weak D call: TRBD1 (5 bases). The CDR3 length is 16 residues. With 6 bases removed from V and 2 bases from J, the gap between germline ends came to 17 bases. CDR3 sequence: CASRQGTTRGNQPQHF. DNA of the CDR3: TGTGCCAGCAGGCAAGGGACTACAAGGGGCAATCAGCCCCAGCATTTT.

The chain links TRBV7-2 to TRBJ1-1; 7 nucleotides match TRBD1. This CDR3 is 14 amino acids long. V gave up 5 bases and J gave up 3 bases; unmatched junction bases: 6. Germline CDR1 SGHTA, CDR2 FQGNSA. The CDR3 DNA reads TGTGCCAGCAGCGTCTACAGGGGAGACACTGAAGCTTTCTTT. Translation: CASSVYRGDTEAFF.

This clonotype occurred a few times. The chain carries TRBV15 and TRBJ1-2; D remains unclear. CDR1 and CDR2 from the germline V gene are LNHNV and YYDKDF (reference sequence). This CDR3 is built from 11 residues. V was cut by 4 bases and J by 8 bases, with 8 bases left in between. CDR3: CATSNVEGYTF. The CDR3, as DNA: TGTGCCACCAGCAACGTAGAGGGCTACACCTTC.

The gene calls are TRBV4-1 and TRBJ1-2; TRBD1 matches 7 bases. The germline V gene encodes CDR1 MGHRA and CDR2 YSYEKL. CDR3 length: 18 amino acids. The junction had 12 bases not matched to a gene; V was cut back by 1 base and J by 1 base. Written as DNA, the CDR3 is TGCGCCAGCAGCCAAGGACAGGGTCCTTCGCAGGTTAACTATGGCTACACCTTC. It translates to CASSQGQGPSQVNYGYTF.

DNA of the CDR3: TGTGCCAGCAGCCAACGACGGATGTCTAGCTATGGCTACACCTTC. Translated: CASSQRRMSSYGYTF. The gene calls are TRBV6-5 and TRBJ1-2; D is unclear. The CDR3 totals 15 residues. V was trimmed by 6 bases and J by 4 bases, leaving 18 bases between them. CDR1 is MNHEY, CDR2 SVGAGI, per germline.

This clonotype is a singleton in its sample. The V gene is TRBV20-1, the J gene TRBJ1-1; the D is unclear. Trimming stripped 6 bases from V and 2 bases from J, with 13 bases between. Germline V gene lookup returns CDR1 DFQATT and CDR2 SNEGSKA (reference sequence). The CDR3 totals 13 residues. In DNA, the CDR3 is TGCAGTGCCCCCCGACCGCTCAACACTGAAGCTTTCTTT. Protein product: CSAPRPLNTEAFF.